This T cell receptor beta chain was recorded in a study of human T cells and chemical hapten exposure (dated by TCRdb to the early 2020s). In the study overall: For sensitization, 2% DPC in acetone was applied to a roughly 2 cm by roughly 2 cm area of upper inner arm skin. Libraries were pooled for sequencing, and variation in per-sample TCR yields was attributed mainly to small differences in library volumes within the pool. Patch tests used Finn chambers with 0.01% DPC on the upper back, scored after 6 days by International Contact Dermatitis Research Group standards. Roughly 30 alopecia patients gave blood for TCR sequencing at one to four time points (pre-sensitization, 2, 6 and 24 weeks). Blood was sampled from patients pre-sensitization (week 0) and at 2, 6 and about 24 weeks after DPC sensitization. Peripheral blood TCR repertoire changes were tracked in vivo in alopecia patients during primary and secondary sensitization to the hapten diphenylcyclopropenone (DPC). Weekly therapeutic DPC doses were additionally applied to the scalp of patients throughout the approximately 24-week study period. Alopecia areata with under or over 50% scalp involvement, alopecia totalis and alopecia universalis were represented in the patient cohort, which was mostly female.

Interpreted using the paper, the time point label stands for: patch test 1, 2 weeks after DPC sensitization. The treatment or condition label, as the study defines it: therapeutic diphenylcyclopropenone sensitization with weekly scalp DPC. At every patch-test visit, the blood draw took place before the patch test was put on. To be eligible, patients had to be aged 18 to 70, diagnosed with alopecia and judged suitable for DPC therapy, while pregnant patients were excluded. Unfractionated whole blood was collected in Tempus Blood RNA tubes, and total RNA was extracted from that blood. The method behind the library was RACE. Sequencing was performed on a NextSeq 500. During library preparation, unique molecular identifiers were attached to individual cDNA molecules so that TCRs could be counted quantitatively and reproducibly. For every blood RNA sample, sequencing covered both the TCR alpha and TCR beta chains. As for the authors' bioinformatics: Samples had a median of approximately 93,000 TCRs, with a range from roughly 23,224 to 700,000. V, J and CDR3 annotation of the TCR reads was carried out using the Decombinator software suite. For the PS versus PT1 abundance plots, all samples were subsampled to the same number of TCRs (28,000). TCRs were defined as expanded if absent before sensitization and observed at least eight times at the 2-week time point. Starting from the raw public reads, TCRdb applied fastp trimming at Q25, assembled clones with MiXCR and retained in-frame beta chains. Each CDR3 protein gets just one entry, which takes the most common genes and DNA from the rows behind it. The authors' filters were not applied to this entry. The table for this sample lists more than 65,000 distinct CDR3 sequences; approximately 29% of them were counted only once. The ten largest clones add up to roughly 9.8% of the sample.

This clonotype was found once. Which antigen it targets is not known. The sample holds no much larger clone one base away, and base qualities are not on file. The full study reports these points: Alopecia, a presumed autoimmune disease, was present in all patients, so the immune response of the patients might differ from that of healthy individuals. Significantly more large CDR3 similarity clusters were formed by expanded TCRs than by pre-sensitization or healthy control sets, consistent with antigen-driven responses. No change with DPC sensitization was found in the number of TCRs above 1 in 1000 frequency, and no evidence of global repertoire structure alterations was found. The number of PT1 expanded TCRs positively correlated with patch test score, significant at thresholds 8, 16 and 32 but not 4. After repeated subsampling, changes were observed in the strength of the expansion versus patch-test correlation and in the threshold at which the correlation became significant.

V is shortened by 6 bases, J by 10 bases, and the region joining them spans 16 bases. The CDR3 spans 13 residues, from the cysteine through the phenylalanine. The read is trimmed to its CDR3 DNA, 39 bases read in frame from base 1. Via the germline V gene, CDR1 is MNHEY and CDR2 SVGAGI. The input for sequencing was whole blood, taken in connection with sensitization to the hapten diphenylcyclopropenone (DPC). The receptor comes from a man aged 40-49 years with alopecia areata. Some clones in this sample may be carry-over from other donors' samples. The sequence links TRBV6-5 to TRBJ2-1; the D gene cannot be named for sure. The CDR3 here reads CASRPRLTREQFF. The DNA sequence is TGTGCCAGCAGACCAAGACTCACTCGGGAGCAGTTCTTC.